A single sample is the source of the 17 T cell receptor beta chains below, sequenced in a study of glioma-infiltrating T cells. Using RNA template, CDR3s of TCR alpha and beta were amplified with iRepertoire arm-PCR. TCRdb passed the multiplex PCR reads through MiXCR, listing each CDR3 protein once. The data show 45,000 or so distinct CDR3 sequences, approximately 20% seen once. Material for sequencing was glioma tissue, nonneoplastic brain tissue, or PBMCs (not recorded which). The receptors shown here come from a human donor with low-grade glioma or glioblastoma, undergoing nonglioma brain surgery, or in good health (not recorded which).

At least ten counts were recorded for this clonotype. This may be a read error, as it is one base from a much larger clone. This chain joins TRBV27 and TRBJ1-2; TRBD1 is a possible D gene (5 bases). CDR1 MNHEY and CDR2 SMNVEV come from the germline V gene (reference sequence). This CDR3 has 15 amino acids. The CDR3: CASSLGHSGTYSYTF. CDR3 bases: TGTGCCAGCAGTCTAGGCCATAGCGGGACCTATAGCTACACCTTC.

This chain connects TRBV12-3 or TRBV12-4 to TRBJ2-3, with D unclear. With 5 bases removed from V and 11 bases from J, the gap between germline ends came to 20 bases. The CDR3 covers 14 residues. Here the CDR3 reads CASSAAGNSYEQYF. For the CDR3, the DNA is TGTGCCAGCAGTGCGGCAGGTAATTCCTACGAGCAGTATTTT.

This clonotype was observed many times. A junction end diverges from the germline sequence, so it may reflect a read error. The rearrangement links TRBV6-2 or TRBV6-3 to TRBJ2-7; D ambiguous. This CDR3 contains 10 residues. Per germline, CDR1 MNHEY and CDR2 SVGEGT. The CDR3 here is CASSYVGLHF. CDR3 coding DNA: TGTGCCAGCAGTTACGTCGGGTTACACTTC.

This clonotype was counted ten times or more. V gene TRBV20-1 combines with J gene TRBJ2-1, with D uncertain. Trimming removed 2 bases from V and 4 bases from J, with 12 bases in between. The CDR3 is made up of 14 amino acids. The germline gives CDR1 DFQATT, CDR2 SNEGSKA (reference sequence). CDR3 sequence (DNA): TGCAGTGCTAGAAACGGTCGGGCTTACAATGAGCAGTTCTTC. It specifies CSARNGRAYNEQFF.

A word on this clonotype: One junction end does not reproduce the germline sequence, and a read error may be involved. CDR3 protein: CARSLRLTWFFSEAFF. CDR3 DNA: TGTGCCCGCAGTTTACGCCTGACATGGTTCTTCTCTGAAGCTTTCTTT. The chain is built from TRBV28 and TRBJ1-1; no firm D call. Per germline, CDR1 MDHEN and CDR2 SYDVKM. The length of the CDR3 is 16 residues.

At least ten counts were recorded for this clonotype. The chain has TRBV20-1 and TRBJ2-7; D unclear. V lost 6 bases and J lost 0, with 15 bases in between. This CDR3 contains 14 residues. CDR1 and CDR2 from the germline V gene are DFQATT and SNEGSKA (reference sequence). The CDR3 spells CSAHSVGSSYEQYF. Written as DNA, the CDR3 is TGCAGTGCCCACTCGGTTGGAAGCTCCTACGAGCAGTACTTC.

Concerning this clonotype itself: This clone may be a read error of a much larger clone one base away. V gene TRBV12-3 or TRBV12-4 combines with J gene TRBJ2-5, with 10 nucleotides matching TRBD1. This CDR3 region has 15 residues. CDR3 bases: TGTGCCAGCATCCCGGGACAGGGGTCCCAAGAGACCCGGTACTTC. Translated: CASIPGQGSQETRYF.

V usage is TRBV12-3 or TRBV12-4 and J usage is TRBJ1-5, with D unclear. With 5 bases removed from V and 0 bases from J, the gap between germline ends came to 14 bases. The CDR3 extends over 16 amino acids. CDR3 region: CASSPDPQNSNQPQHF. The CDR3 nucleotides are TGTGCCAGCAGTCCCGATCCCCAAAATAGCAATCAGCCCCAGCATTTT.

This clonotype was seen repeatedly, ten times or more. The chain employs TRBV4-1 and TRBJ1-1; TRBD1 is a possible D gene (5 bases). CDR1 and CDR2 from the germline V gene are MGHRA and YSYEKL. V dropped 4 bases and J dropped 5 bases, with 11 bases sitting between them. The CDR3 loop spans 13 amino acids. DNA of the CDR3: TGCGCCAGCAGCCTTTGGGACGTAACTGAAGCTTTCTTT. This encodes CASSLWDVTEAFF.

This clonotype was counted at least ten times. This chain uses TRBV6-1 with TRBJ2-5; 8 bases fit TRBD1. V was clipped by 3 bases and J by 1 base; unmatched bases: 1. Germline loops: CDR1 MNHNS, CDR2 SASEGT. The CDR3 totals 14 residues. The CDR3 DNA sequence: TGTGCCAGCAGTGAGGGACAGGTCCAAGAGACCCAGTACTTC. Translating it yields CASSEGQVQETQYF.

This clonotype was recorded at least ten times. This chain joins TRBV20-1 and TRBJ2-7, with 12 bases lining up with TRBD2. J was trimmed by 5 bases and V by 1 base; bases with no gene match: 6. CDR1 is DFQATT, CDR2 SNEGSKA, per germline (reference sequence). The CDR3 is made up of 15 amino acids. CDR3 nucleotide sequence: TGCAGTGCTAGAGGACTAGCGGGAGATTTGGACGAGCAGTACTTC. Protein: CSARGLAGDLDEQYF.

A word on this clonotype: This may come from a read error, since a much larger clone is one base off. The rearrangement uses TRBV7-2 and TRBJ2-1; no clear D gene. The CDR3 has 15 amino acids. CDR1 and CDR2 from the germline V gene are SGHTA and FQGNSA. In DNA, the CDR3 is TGTGCCAGTCAGAGGTTATTAGGGTCCTACAATGGGCAGTTCTTC. Its translation: CASQRLLGSYNGQFF. The full variable domain, rest sourced from reference TRBV7-2 and TRBJ2-1, is GAGVSQSPSNKVTEKGKDVELRCDPISGHTALYWYRQSLGQGLEFLIYFQGNSAPDKSGLPSDRFSAERTGGSVSTLTIQRTQQEDSAVYLCASQRLLGSYNGQFFGPGTRLTVL.

Ten or more counts support this clonotype. The rearrangement uses TRBV4-1 and TRBJ2-1; no definite D call. This CDR3 has 16 residues. Trimming took off 2 bases at V and 0 bases at J, with 11 bases between the two ends. From germline, CDR1 is MGHRA and CDR2 YSYEKL. The CDR3 is CASSQLDMISYNEQFF. Here the CDR3 DNA reads TGCGCCAGCAGCCAATTAGACATGATCTCCTACAATGAGCAGTTCTTC.

A few counts support this clonotype. The chain has TRBV5-5 and TRBJ1-1; D is possibly TRBD1 (5 bases). This CDR3 spans 13 amino acids. V shed 1 base and J shed 4 bases, with 8 bases lying between them. CDR1 SGHKS and CDR2 YYEKEE come from the germline V gene (reference sequence). The CDR3 spells CASSLWGPTEAFF. For the CDR3, the DNA is TGTGCCAGCAGCTTGTGGGGCCCCACTGAAGCTTTCTTT.

Ten or more counts support this clonotype. This chain links TRBV15 with TRBJ2-7; no firm D call. There are 14 residues in the CDR3. Trimming took 1 base from V and 0 from J, leaving 7 bases between them. Germline V lookup: CDR1 LNHNV, CDR2 YYDKDF (reference sequence). This CDR3 is CATSRVRSSYEQYF. In DNA, the CDR3 is TGTGCCACCAGCAGAGTACGTAGCTCCTACGAGCAGTACTTC.

This clonotype was recorded at least ten times. This chain joins TRBV20-1 and TRBJ2-1, with 9 bases identical to TRBD2. There are 14 residues in the CDR3. From germline, CDR1 is DFQATT and CDR2 SNEGSKA (reference sequence). V was clipped by 6 bases and J by 7 bases; unmatched bases: 10. The CDR3 DNA is TGCAGTGCCCCCCTGACTAGCGGTTATAATGAGCAGTTCTTC. It yields the protein CSAPLTSGYNEQFF.

This clonotype was counted at least ten times. The chain links TRBV12-3 or TRBV12-4 to TRBJ1-1; D call uncertain. This CDR3 has 13 amino acids. The V end was cut by 6 bases, the J end by 4 bases, with 12 bases between. The DNA for the CDR3 is TGTGCCAGCAGCAGAATAAGCGGCACTGAAGCTTTCTTT. Translating it yields CASSRISGTEAFF.